Shown below are 29 T cell receptor beta chains from a single sample sequenced in a study of blood T cell repertoires in COVID-19. Sequencing was performed with immunoSEQ multiplex PCR; in TCRdb, only in-frame clones are kept and a portion is missing. The data hold 200,000 to 250,000 clones, with around four fifths observed a single time. The sample taken for sequencing was peripheral blood. These receptors were collected from a woman older than 75 with active or convalescent COVID-19.

V usage is TRBV9 and J usage is TRBJ2-1, with 10 bases fitting TRBD2. J lost 5 bases, V lost 4 bases, and 6 bases had no gene match. CDR1 and CDR2 from the germline V gene are SGDLS and YYNGEE. The CDR3 sequence is 15 residues long. The CDR3 region has the DNA TGTGCCAGCAGCCAAATAGCGGGAGGAAACAATGAGCAGTTCTTC. Translation: CASSQIAGGNNEQFF.

The chain has TRBV5-1 and TRBJ1-6; D is unresolved. Trimming removed 4 bases from V and 7 bases from J, with 9 bases in between. The length of the CDR3 is 13 residues. Germline V gene lookup returns CDR1 SGHRS and CDR2 YFSETQ. In nucleotides, the CDR3 is TGCGCCAGCAGCCTGGTAGAGAATTCACCCCTCCACTTT. It translates to CASSLVENSPLHF. Full variable domain (missing parts from reference TRBV5-1 and TRBJ1-6): KAGVTQTPRYLIKTRGQQVTLSCSPISGHRSVSWYQQTPGQGLQFLFEYFSETQRNKGNFPGRFSGRQFSNSRSEMNVSTLELGDSALYLCASSLVENSPLHFGNGTRLTVT.

The chain has TRBV5-1 and TRBJ2-1, with D maybe TRBD1 (6 bases). V was cut by 2 bases and J by 8 bases, with 14 bases left in between. CDR3 length: 14 amino acids. Per germline, CDR1 SGHRS and CDR2 YFSETQ. CDR3 sequence: CASSLGQLGDEQFF. The CDR3 nucleotides are TGCGCCAGCAGCTTAGGACAGCTGGGGGATGAGCAGTTCTTC. The full variable domain, its missing parts supplied by reference TRBV5-1 and TRBJ2-1, is KAGVTQTPRYLIKTRGQQVTLSCSPISGHRSVSWYQQTPGQGLQFLFEYFSETQRNKGNFPGRFSGRQFSNSRSEMNVSTLELGDSALYLCASSLGQLGDEQFFGPGTRLTVL.

The genes are TRBV19 and TRBJ1-2; a possible D gene is TRBD1 (5 bases). CDR1 is LNHDA, CDR2 SQIVND, per germline (reference sequence). The CDR3 totals 17 residues. Trimming stripped 3 bases from V and 3 bases from J, with 20 bases between. The CDR3 reads CASSIFRVFTGDYGYTF. CDR3 bases: TGTGCCAGTAGTATCTTCAGGGTATTTACGGGAGACTATGGCTACACCTTC. The full variable domain, with the rest looked up from reference TRBV19 and TRBJ1-2, is DGGITQSPKYLFRKEGQNVTLSCEQNLNHDAMYWYRQDPGQGLRLIYYSQIVNDFQKGDIAEGYSVSREKKESFPLTVTSAQKNPTAFYLCASSIFRVFTGDYGYTFGSGTRLTVV.

This chain uses TRBV7-2 with TRBJ2-7, with TRBD1 identical over 10 bases. The germline CDR1 and CDR2 sequences are SGHTA and FQGNSA. The CDR3 loop spans 17 amino acids. The trim removed 6 bases at V and 3 bases at J, leaving 14 bases unmatched. The CDR3 coding sequence is TGTGCCAGCAGTCCCACGACAGGGGGCGCGGACTACTACGAGCAGTACTTC. This codes for CASSPTTGGADYYEQYF.

The V and J genes are TRBV28 and TRBJ2-5; 7 bases agree with TRBD2. Per the germline V gene, CDR1 is MDHEN and CDR2 is SYDVKM. The V segment lost 10 bases and the J segment 5 bases; nucleotides outside the gene matches: 7. This CDR3 has 12 residues. The CDR3 region is CATGSSGETQYF. In DNA form, the CDR3 reads TGTGCCACGGGGAGTAGCGGGGAGACCCAGTACTTC.

This clone has more than one count but fewer than ten. The chain carries TRBV14 and TRBJ2-7; 7 nucleotides agree with TRBD2. In germline, CDR1 is SGHDN, CDR2 FVKESK. Losses at the gene ends were 4 bases for V and 1 base for J; bases not matched to a gene: 10. The CDR3 spans 16 residues. CDR3 DNA: TGTGCCAGCAGCCGACCCGGGGGGACTACGTCCTACGAGCAGTACTTC. Translating gives CASSRPGGTTSYEQYF.

CDR3 bases: TGTGCCAGCAGCTTCAGGGATACGCAGTATTTT. It translates to CASSFRDTQYF. The V and J genes are TRBV7-2 and TRBJ2-3; D is unresolved. The CDR3 extends over 11 amino acids. V lost 3 bases and J 6 bases, leaving 4 bases between the germline ends. In germline, CDR1 is SGHTA, CDR2 FQGNSA.

CDR3 loop: CATSDLRGAGGFGPLPLYNEQFF. Here the CDR3 DNA reads TGTGCCACCAGTGATTTAAGAGGAGCGGGAGGGTTTGGACCCCTCCCCCTCTACAATGAGCAGTTCTTC. The chain joins TRBV24-1 to TRBJ2-1, with 10 bases aligning to TRBD2. In germline, CDR1 is KGHDR, CDR2 SFDVKD. With 1 base clipped from V and 3 bases from J, the junction kept 23 bases outside the gene matches. The CDR3 loop spans 23 amino acids.

The count of this clone is one. The chain couples TRBV10-3 to TRBJ1-5, with 8 bases aligning to TRBD1. The junction had 6 bases not matched to a gene; V was cut back by 3 bases and J by 5 bases. CDR1 ENHRY and CDR2 SYGVKD come from the germline V gene. The CDR3 consists of 15 residues. The CDR3 bases are TGTGCCATCAGTGACCCTGGGACAGGCCATCAGCCCCAGCATTTT. Protein: CAISDPGTGHQPQHF.

This chain links TRBV3-1 (or the pseudogene TRBV3-2) with TRBJ2-3; 13 nucleotides agree with TRBD2. Trimming removed 1 base from V and 7 bases from J; junction bases left unmatched: 2. The germline CDR1 and CDR2 sequences are LGHDT and YNNKEL (reference sequence). The CDR3 totals 15 residues. In DNA form, the CDR3 reads TGTGCCAGCAGCCAAGGGACTAGCGGGGGATATACGCAGTATTTT. It is translated as CASSQGTSGGYTQYF.

V and J are TRBV2 and TRBJ1-1; D is undetermined. This CDR3 comprises 12 residues. V was trimmed by 5 bases and J by 0 bases, leaving 4 bases between them. Germline V gene sequence: CDR1 SNHLY, CDR2 FYNNEI. In DNA, the CDR3 is TGTGCCAGCAGTTTTATGAACACTGAAGCTTTCTTT. Its protein is CASSFMNTEAFF.

The chain uses TRBV19 and TRBJ1-6; perhaps TRBD1 as D (5 bases). Germline values: CDR1 LNHDA, CDR2 SQIVND (reference sequence). The CDR3 is 17 residues long. Trimming cost V 6 bases and J 3 bases, with 18 bases left between them. The CDR3 loop reads CASSSGLLRGYNSPLHF. The CDR3 DNA reads TGTGCCAGTAGCTCGGGACTGTTAAGGGGCTATAATTCACCCCTCCACTTT.

The rearrangement uses TRBV28 and TRBJ2-5; tentatively, D is TRBD2 (5 bases). Trimming cost V 7 bases and J 3 bases, with 12 bases left between them. The CDR3 loop spans 13 amino acids. Germline CDR1 reads MDHEN; CDR2 reads SYDVKM. The CDR3 protein is CASTLLREETQYF. For the CDR3, the DNA is TGTGCCAGCACCCTACTGCGGGAAGAGACCCAGTACTTC.

This sequence joins TRBV6-5 and TRBJ2-6; D call uncertain. V gave up 6 bases and J gave up 0 bases, with 9 bases separating them. CDR1 and CDR2 from the germline V gene are MNHEY and SVGAGI. The CDR3 consists of 15 residues. The CDR3 loop reads CASSRQSSGANVLTF. The CDR3 region has the DNA TGTGCCAGCAGCCGACAATCCTCTGGGGCCAACGTCCTGACTTTC.

The chain carries TRBV5-5 and TRBJ1-2, with 7 nucleotides matching TRBD1. This CDR3 contains 15 residues. V gave up 3 bases and J gave up 3 bases; unmatched junction bases: 8. The germline V gene has CDR1 SGHKS and CDR2 YYEKEE (reference sequence). The CDR3 here is CASSSGPGGDYGYTF. CDR3 DNA sequence: TGTGCCAGCAGCTCGGGGCCAGGGGGTGACTATGGCTACACCTTC.

The V gene is TRBV7-2, the J gene TRBJ2-1, with 7 positions matching TRBD2. V shed 5 bases, J shed 11 bases, and the junction held 15 bases outside the gene matches. The CDR3 runs to 15 residues. Germline V CDR1 and CDR2: SGHTA, FQGNSA. CDR3 loop: CASSPQSGGLGQQFF. The CDR3 DNA reads TGTGCCAGCAGCCCCCAATCGGGAGGCTTGGGGCAGCAGTTCTTC. The full variable domain, its missing parts supplied by reference TRBV7-2 and TRBJ2-1, is GAGVSQSPSNKVTEKGKDVELRCDPISGHTALYWYRQSLGQGLEFLIYFQGNSAPDKSGLPSDRFSAERTGGSVSTLTIQRTQQEDSAVYLCASSPQSGGLGQQFFGPGTRLTVL.

A word on this clone: A read error may account for a junction end that differs from germline. This chain uses TRBV18 with TRBJ2-5, with D tentatively TRBD2 (6 bases). CDR3 size: 13 residues. CDR1 KGHSH and CDR2 LQKENI come from the germline V gene. This CDR3 is CASSSPGAKTQYF. As DNA, the CDR3 is TGTGCCAGCTCATCACCGGGAGCAAAGACCCAGTACTTC.

This chain links TRBV6-4 with TRBJ2-3, with a weak D call TRBD1 (6 bases). Trimming took 3 bases from V and 3 from J, leaving 10 bases between them. The germline gives CDR1 MRHNA, CDR2 SNTAGT. The CDR3 sequence is 14 residues long. This CDR3 reads CASSEGRGTDTQYF. CDR3 bases: TGTGCCAGCAGTGAGGGCAGGGGAACAGATACGCAGTATTTT.

The CDR3: CASSEGESPNYGYTF. The CDR3 DNA follows: TGTGCCAGCAGTGAAGGGGAGTCACCTAACTATGGCTACACCTTC. J is TRBJ1-2 and V is TRBV6-1; no clear D gene. The CDR3 length is 15 residues. Germline CDR1 MNHNS, CDR2 SASEGT. Trimming removed 1 base at V and 0 bases at J, with 9 bases between.

The genes are TRBV6-2 or TRBV6-3 and TRBJ2-1, with TRBD2 matching over 8 bases. This CDR3 is 21 amino acids long. V shed 2 bases, J shed 4 bases, and the junction held 22 bases outside the gene matches. Per the germline V gene, CDR1 is MNHEY and CDR2 is SVGEGT. The CDR3 DNA follows: TGTGCCAGCAGTTACCCCAGAAGTGGGGTAAGCGGGAGCCGTACATACAATGAGCAGTTCTTC. Its translation: CASSYPRSGVSGSRTYNEQFF.

This chain uses TRBV5-1 with TRBJ1-2, with 12 positions matching TRBD1. Germline V lookup: CDR1 SGHRS, CDR2 YFSETQ. The CDR3 consists of 15 residues. The J segment lost 6 bases and the V segment lost 4 bases, leaving 7 bases of the junction unmatched. CDR3 protein: CASSRGQGAQDGYTF. The DNA of the CDR3 is TGCGCCAGCAGCCGGGGACAGGGGGCGCAGGATGGCTACACCTTC. Filled out from reference TRBV5-1 and TRBJ1-2, the complete variable domain reads KAGVTQTPRYLIKTRGQQVTLSCSPISGHRSVSWYQQTPGQGLQFLFEYFSETQRNKGNFPGRFSGRQFSNSRSEMNVSTLELGDSALYLCASSRGQGAQDGYTFGSGTRLTVV.

The rearrangement uses TRBV5-1 and TRBJ1-4; 9 nucleotides agree with TRBD1. The CDR3 loop spans 15 amino acids. Per the germline V gene, CDR1 is SGHRS and CDR2 is YFSETQ. V dropped 0 bases and J dropped 8; count of bases not matched to a gene: 5. CDR3 in amino acids: CASSLVGTGNEKLFF. Written as DNA, the CDR3 is TGCGCCAGCAGCTTGGTTGGGACAGGGAACGAAAAACTGTTTTTT.

The CDR3 sequence: CASSVVDGGGQETQYF. CDR3 nucleotides: TGTGCCAGCAGCGTAGTAGACGGGGGGGGCCAAGAGACCCAGTACTTC. The rearrangement uses TRBV9 and TRBJ2-5; 8 nucleotides line up with TRBD2. The CDR3 totals 16 residues. CDR1 is SGDLS and CDR2 is YYNGEE in the germline V gene. V lost 0 bases to trimming and J lost 1 base; unmatched junction nucleotides: 5.

The genes are TRBV11-1 and TRBJ1-2; tentative D call: TRBD1 (6 bases). The germline V gene encodes CDR1 SGHAT and CDR2 FQDESV (reference sequence). V was shortened by 0 bases and J by 1 base, with 15 bases between the two germline ends. The CDR3 sequence is 17 residues long. The CDR3: CASSLALGASVNYGYTF. The CDR3 DNA reads as TGTGCCAGCAGCTTAGCCCTGGGGGCGTCGGTTAACTATGGCTACACCTTC.

The chain uses TRBV4-2 and TRBJ2-2; the match to TRBD2 covers 8 bases. J gave up 3 bases and V 2 bases, and 8 bases lay outside the gene matches. The CDR3 sequence is 17 residues long. The germline gives CDR1 LGHNA, CDR2 YNFKEQ. CDR3 loop: CASSQLLSGGHTGELFF. CDR3 in DNA: TGTGCCAGCAGCCAATTACTCAGCGGGGGACACACCGGGGAGCTGTTTTTT.

This clone was counted once. The chain recombines TRBV4-3 with TRBJ1-3; no clear D gene. Deletions cut 1 base from V and 7 bases from J, with 11 bases between. Looked up from germline, CDR1 is LGHNA and CDR2 is YSLEER. The CDR3 has 14 amino acids. The CDR3 DNA is TGCGCCAGCAGCCAAGTCCCCGACTGGAACACCATATATTTT. It yields the protein CASSQVPDWNTIYF.

The chain is built from TRBV19 and TRBJ1-3, with 8 bases identical to TRBD1. The germline gives CDR1 LNHDA, CDR2 SQIVND (reference sequence). The CDR3 length is 16 residues. V trimming: 4 bases; J trimming: 0 bases; junction bases outside the gene matches: 5. Written as DNA, the CDR3 is TGTGCCAGTAGTAAGGACAGGGCATACTCTGGAAACACCATATATTTT. As protein: CASSKDRAYSGNTIYF.

The chain joins TRBV5-1 to TRBJ2-1, with TRBD2 matching over 9 bases. This CDR3 has 16 amino acids. The V gene end was trimmed by 0 bases and the J gene end by 3 bases; junction bases not matched to a gene: 4. Per the germline V gene, CDR1 is SGHRS and CDR2 is YFSETQ. CDR3 residues: CASSLVPSGDYNEQFF. CDR3 coding DNA: TGCGCCAGCAGCTTGGTACCTAGCGGGGACTACAATGAGCAGTTCTTC.